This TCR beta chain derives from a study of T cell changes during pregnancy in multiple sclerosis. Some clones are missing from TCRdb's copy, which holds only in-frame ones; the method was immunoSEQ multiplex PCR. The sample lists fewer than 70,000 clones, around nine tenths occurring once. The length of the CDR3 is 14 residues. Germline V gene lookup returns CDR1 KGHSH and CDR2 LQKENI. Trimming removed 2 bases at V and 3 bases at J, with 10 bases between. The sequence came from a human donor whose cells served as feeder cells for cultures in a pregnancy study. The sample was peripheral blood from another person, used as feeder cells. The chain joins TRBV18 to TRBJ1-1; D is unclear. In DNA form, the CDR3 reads TGTGCCAGCTCACCAGTGGCATCCGACACTGAAGCTTTCTTT. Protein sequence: CASSPVASDTEAFF.